What follows are 2 T cell receptor beta chains derived from one specimen sequenced in a study of T cells in localized non-small cell lung cancer (dated by TCRdb to 2019 to 2021). Libraries were prepared through the immunoSEQ multiplex PCR assay. TCRdb carries this immuneACCESS record with in-frame sequences only. Its versions omit some clonotypes, under half of them owing to an unresolved V gene in the studies checked, with the rest unexplained. This sample is represented by about 40,000 clones; more than 85% of them were singletons. 10% of the sample lies in the top ten. Sequencing used PBMCs, obtained before any cancer treatment. These TCRs come from a woman between 35 and 75 years old with stage II lung adenocarcinoma.

This chain links TRBV5-1 with TRBJ2-1; D call uncertain. Trimming shortened V by 0 bases and J by 0 bases, and 13 bases separated the two germline ends. The CDR3 is made up of 17 amino acids. The germline V gene has CDR1 SGHRS and CDR2 YFSETQ. The CDR3 region is CASSLGRSSYSYNEQFF. The CDR3 DNA is TGCGCCAGCAGCTTGGGAAGGAGCAGCTACTCCTACAATGAGCAGTTCTTC.

This chain connects TRBV5-1 to TRBJ2-7; weak D call: TRBD2 (6 bases). The V gene lost 6 bases and the J gene lost 3 bases, with 16 bases spanning the gap. From germline, CDR1 is SGHRS and CDR2 YFSETQ. This CDR3 has 14 residues. CDR3 in DNA: TGCGCCAGCACCGTGGGGGAGGCGGGCTACGAGCAGTACTTC. Translated, it gives CASTVGEAGYEQYF.